These T cell receptor beta chains were read from a single sample in a study of blood T cell repertoires in COVID-19. Here immunoSEQ multiplex PCR was the method, and the copy in TCRdb shows in-frame clones only, minus some. The repertoire has about 130,000 clones, approximately 90% of them found once; the top ten carry around 2.1%. Sample: peripheral blood. These receptors were collected from a man aged 50 to 60 with COVID-19, enrolled during active disease. Each CDR3 is given with its conserved first and last residue. The D gene is left open where the match is weak. Expanded clones are given a class, and other clones once, few, many or no size at all.

clone size	D gene	V gene	J gene	CDR3 length	CDR3 protein	CDR3 DNA
NA	NA	TRBV10-3	TRBJ2-1	14	CAISDLAAYNEQFF	TGTGCCATCAGTGACCTAGCTGCCTACAATGAGCAGTTCTTC
NA	NA	TRBV7-8	TRBJ1-6	14	CASSSTGWDSPLHF	TGTGCCAGCAGCTCAACAGGGTGGGATTCACCCCTCCACTTT
NA	TRBD2	TRBV19	TRBJ2-1	15	CASRTGGTRPNEQFF	TGTGCCAGTAGGACGGGGGGAACTAGGCCCAATGAGCAGTTCTTC
NA	NA	TRBV9	TRBJ2-3	13	CASSRTGGDTQYF	TGTGCCAGCAGCCGGACTGGTGGGGATACGCAGTATTTT
NA	NA	TRBV29-1	TRBJ1-2	12	CSASRQDYGYTF	TGCAGCGCCTCGAGACAGGATTATGGCTACACCTTC
NA	NA	TRBV9	TRBJ2-7	14	CASSVGGSSYEQYF	TGTGCCAGCAGCGTAGGAGGGAGCTCCTACGAGCAGTACTTC
NA	TRBD1	TRBV10-3	TRBJ1-1	15	CAISAAGQGNTEAFF	TGTGCCATCAGTGCGGCTGGACAGGGGAACACTGAAGCTTTCTTT
NA	TRBD1	TRBV24-1	TRBJ1-5	14	CATSRQGSNQPQHF	TGTGCCACCAGCAGACAGGGTAGCAATCAGCCCCAGCATTTT
NA	TRBD2	TRBV2	TRBJ2-1	14	CASSEGPAGGEQFF	TGTGCCAGCAGTGAAGGGCCCGCGGGGGGTGAGCAGTTCTTC
NA	TRBD2	TRBV9	TRBJ2-1	19	CASSVGRGREGRRVNEQFF	TGTGCCAGCAGCGTAGGACGAGGGCGGGAGGGAAGGAGGGTTAATGAGCAGTTCTTC
NA	NA	TRBV30	TRBJ2-5	13	CAWSFLGGETQYF	TGTGCCTGGAGCTTTCTGGGGGGAGAGACCCAGTACTTC
few	NA	TRBV19	TRBJ1-5	15	CGSRSRGGVNQPQHF	TGTGGGAGCAGGAGTCGAGGGGGGGTCAATCAGCCCCAGCATTTT
NA	TRBD1	TRBV24-1	TRBJ2-4	12	CATGDSHDIQYF	TGTGCCACAGGGGACAGCCATGACATTCAGTACTTC
NA	NA	TRBV7-3	TRBJ2-1	15	CASSLSSMGSSEQFF	TGTGCCAGCAGCTTAAGTTCGATGGGGAGTAGTGAGCAGTTCTTC
NA	TRBD1	TRBV24-1	TRBJ2-1	18	CATTPGTGVSLSYNEQFF	TGTGCCACCACCCCCGGGACAGGGGTTTCACTCTCCTACAATGAGCAGTTCTTC
NA	TRBD1	TRBV4-1	TRBJ2-4	17	CASSQGWTGLGKNIQYF	TGCGCCAGCAGCCAAGGCTGGACAGGGCTCGGCAAAAACATTCAGTACTTC
NA	TRBD1	TRBV11-3	TRBJ2-1	15	CASSQGELSYNEQFF	TGTGCCAGCAGCCAGGGGGAGCTTTCGTACAATGAGCAGTTCTTC
NA	NA	TRBV30	TRBJ1-4	15	CAWSPPDRKNEKLFF	TGTGCCTGGAGCCCACCGGACAGAAAGAATGAAAAACTGTTTTTT
NA	NA	TRBV4-2	TRBJ2-1	17	CASSQDPQGSSYNEQFF	TGTGCCAGCAGCCAAGATCCGCAGGGAAGCTCCTACAATGAGCAGTTCTTC
NA	TRBD1	TRBV28	TRBJ1-4	15	CASSSPQGGNEKLFF	TGTGCCAGCAGTTCCCCCCAGGGGGGCAATGAAAAACTGTTTTTT
NA	NA	TRBV7-2	TRBJ1-3	16	CASSSAGVFTGNTIYF	TGTGCCAGCAGCTCGGCAGGGGTATTCACTGGAAACACCATATATTTT
NA	NA	TRBV3-1/TRBV3-2	TRBJ2-7	15	CASSQGVGGDYEQYF	TGTGCCAGCAGCCAAGGGGTTGGAGGAGACTACGAGCAGTACTTC
NA	NA	TRBV9	TRBJ2-5	15	CASSVAGADQETQYF	TGTGCCAGCAGCGTAGCTGGGGCGGACCAAGAGACCCAGTACTTC
NA	TRBD2	TRBV24-1	TRBJ2-3	17	CATSDLGLAGGPDTQYF	TGTGCCACCAGTGATTTGGGACTAGCGGGAGGCCCGGATACGCAGTATTTT
NA	NA	TRBV19	TRBJ1-5	15	CASSIVTAGNQPQHF	TGTGCCAGTAGTATAGTGACAGCCGGCAATCAGCCCCAGCATTTT
NA	TRBD1	TRBV19	TRBJ1-2	14	CASSTGQGNYGYTF	TGTGCCAGTAGTACGGGACAGGGGAACTATGGCTACACCTTC
NA	NA	TRBV9	TRBJ1-4	14	CASSVRATNEKLFF	TGTGCCAGCAGCGTACGGGCAACTAATGAAAAACTGTTTTTT
NA	TRBD2	TRBV25-1	TRBJ2-3	18	CASSPNSAGGPGTDTQYF	TGTGCCAGCAGTCCGAACTCTGCGGGAGGGCCGGGCACAGATACGCAGTATTTT
few	TRBD1	TRBV19	TRBJ2-2	14	CASSPRQGAGELFF	TGTGCCAGTAGCCCCCGACAGGGGGCCGGGGAGCTGTTTTTT
once	TRBD1	TRBV2	TRBJ2-4	14	CASSGTGGANIQYF	TGTGCCAGCAGTGGGACAGGGGGTGCAAACATTCAGTACTTC
NA	NA	TRBV15	TRBJ1-1	15	CATSRESGGAPEAFF	TGTGCCACCAGCAGAGAGTCGGGCGGGGCACCAGAAGCTTTCTTT
few	TRBD1	TRBV2	TRBJ1-5	14	CASSKQGANQPQHF	TGTGCCAGCAGTAAACAGGGGGCCAATCAGCCCCAGCATTTT
NA	NA	TRBV5-6	TRBJ1-6	14	CASSFGQQNSPLHF	TGTGCCAGCAGCTTCGGACAGCAGAATTCACCCCTCCACTTT
NA	NA	TRBV12-3/TRBV12-4	TRBJ2-4	13	CASSLVEGNIQYF	TGTGCCAGCAGTTTAGTTGAGGGTAACATTCAGTACTTC
NA	TRBD1	TRBV19	TRBJ2-7	13	CASTIPGTDEQYF	TGTGCCAGTACCATCCCCGGGACAGACGAGCAGTACTTC
NA	TRBD2	TRBV11-3	TRBJ2-3	15	CASSLAGLDTDTQYF	TGTGCCAGCAGCTTAGCCGGACTAGACACAGATACGCAGTATTTT
NA	TRBD2	TRBV7-2	TRBJ2-3	15	CASSLQLAGTDTQYF	TGTGCCAGCAGCTTACAACTAGCGGGCACAGATACGCAGTATTTT
NA	NA	TRBV11-2	TRBJ1-6	13	CASSSTRGSPLHF	TGTGCCAGCAGCTCTACCCGGGGTTCACCCCTCCACTTT
NA	TRBD1	TRBV3-1/TRBV3-2	TRBJ2-7	16	CASTQRGQGAVGEQYF	TGTGCCAGCACCCAAAGAGGGCAGGGGGCAGTAGGCGAGCAGTACTTC
NA	NA	TRBV6-5	TRBJ1-2	13	CASSFAGADGYTF	TGTGCCAGCAGTTTCGCGGGGGCGGATGGCTACACCTTC
NA	TRBD2	TRBV3-1/TRBV3-2	TRBJ2-2	14	CASRIAGDTGELFF	TGTGCCAGCCGTATAGCGGGAGACACCGGGGAGCTGTTTTTT
once	TRBD1	TRBV19	TRBJ2-2	16	CASSMLGQTNTGELFF	TGTGCCAGTTCAATGCTGGGACAGACGAACACCGGGGAGCTGTTTTTT
NA	TRBD1	TRBV6-6	TRBJ2-5	15	CASSYVSGTGETQYF	TGTGCCAGCAGTTACGTTTCCGGGACAGGGGAGACCCAGTACTTC
NA	TRBD1	TRBV5-1	TRBJ2-2	16	CASSFLTGGSTGELFF	TGCGCCAGCAGCTTCCTGACAGGGGGCAGCACCGGGGAGCTGTTTTTT
NA	TRBD2	TRBV24-1	TRBJ2-5	15	CATSDVAGGMETQYF	TGTGCCACCAGTGACGTAGCGGGAGGGATGGAGACCCAGTACTTC
NA	NA	TRBV15	TRBJ2-1	14	CATSRGGIYNEQFF	TGTGCCACCAGCAGGGGCGGGATATACAATGAGCAGTTCTTC
NA	NA	TRBV4-2	TRBJ2-3	17	CASSQEARGPSTDTQYF	TGTGCCAGCAGCCAAGAGGCGCGCGGTCCTAGCACAGATACGCAGTATTTT
NA	TRBD2	TRBV30	TRBJ2-7	15	CAWSGGRGSSYEQYF	TGTGCCTGGAGTGGTGGGAGGGGAAGCTCCTACGAGCAGTACTTC
NA	NA	TRBV19	TRBJ2-2	16	CASSIDPGHLTGELFF	TGTGCCAGTAGTATAGATCCGGGACACCTCACCGGGGAGCTGTTTTTT
NA	NA	TRBV19	TRBJ1-2	12	CASSRQQQGYTF	TGTGCCAGTAGTCGCCAGCAACAGGGCTACACCTTC
NA	TRBD1	TRBV28	TRBJ2-7	13	CATQDRVVYEQYF	TGTGCCACCCAGGACAGGGTGGTCTACGAGCAGTACTTC
NA	TRBD1	TRBV5-4	TRBJ1-2	15	CASSFRTGLKEGYTF	TGTGCCAGCAGCTTTAGGACAGGACTTAAGGAAGGCTACACCTTC
NA	NA	TRBV11-3	TRBJ1-1	14	CASSLEAQNTEAFF	TGTGCCAGCAGCTTAGAAGCCCAGAACACTGAAGCTTTCTTT
NA	TRBD2	TRBV28	TRBJ2-3	16	CASSQTSGSLTDTQYF	TGTGCCAGCAGTCAGACTAGCGGGAGCCTCACAGATACGCAGTATTTT